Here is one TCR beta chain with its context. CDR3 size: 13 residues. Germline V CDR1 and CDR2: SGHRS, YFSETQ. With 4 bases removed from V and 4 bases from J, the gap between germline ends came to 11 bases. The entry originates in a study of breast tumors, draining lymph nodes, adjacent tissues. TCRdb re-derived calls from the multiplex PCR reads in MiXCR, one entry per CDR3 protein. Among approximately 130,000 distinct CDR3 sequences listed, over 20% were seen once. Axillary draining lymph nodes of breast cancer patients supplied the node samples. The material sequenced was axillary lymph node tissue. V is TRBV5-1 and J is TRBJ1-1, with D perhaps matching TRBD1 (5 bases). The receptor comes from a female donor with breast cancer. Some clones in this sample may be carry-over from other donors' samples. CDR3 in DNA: TGCGCCAGCAGCCGGGGGGGAGGCACTGAAGCTTTCTTT. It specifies CASSRGGGTEAFF.